The 19 T cell receptor beta chains given below trace back to one sample, sequenced in a study of blood T cell repertoires in COVID-19. Some clones are missing from TCRdb's copy, which holds only in-frame ones; the method was immunoSEQ multiplex PCR. The sample consists of roughly 250,000 clones, about 88% of them appearing once. The sample was peripheral blood. Receptor source: a middle-aged woman who had recovered from COVID-19.

This chain uses TRBV19 with TRBJ2-2; TRBD2 matches at 8 bases. Trimming at V came to 0 bases and at J to 5 bases, leaving 14 bases not matched to a gene. The CDR3 loop spans 19 amino acids. The germline CDR1 and CDR2 sequences are LNHDA and SQIVND (reference sequence). This CDR3 is CASSIDQPAGARGTGELFF. The CDR3 region has the DNA TGTGCCAGTAGTATAGATCAGCCAGCGGGGGCCCGAGGGACCGGGGAGCTGTTTTTT.

The chain uses TRBV7-3 and TRBJ2-1; 9 nucleotides line up with TRBD2. The ends lost 0 bases at V and 0 bases at J; junction bases unmatched: 6. Germline V gene sequence: CDR1 SGHTA, CDR2 FQGTGA. CDR3 length: 18 amino acids. For the CDR3, the DNA is TGTGCCAGCAGCTTAACGTATAAGCGGGGGGACTCCTACAATGAGCAGTTCTTC. Its protein is CASSLTYKRGDSYNEQFF.

This clone occurred once. This chain uses TRBV5-8 with TRBJ1-5; TRBD1 agrees at 10 bases. Trimming took 0 bases from V and 10 from J; bases not matched to a gene: 4. Germline-derived CDR1 and CDR2 are SGHTS and YDEGEE. The CDR3 loop spans 14 amino acids. The CDR3 region is CASSLGQGATPQHF. The CDR3 DNA reads TGTGCCAGCAGCTTGGGACAGGGGGCCACCCCCCAGCATTTT.

V and J are TRBV9 and TRBJ2-6, with a tentative D call TRBD1 (5 bases). This CDR3 contains 17 residues. CDR1 SGDLS and CDR2 YYNGEE come from the germline V gene. V lost 3 bases and J lost 0, with 13 bases in between. CDR3 nucleotide sequence: TGTGCCAGCAGCGCACAAAGACAGCTCTCTGGGGCCAACGTCCTGACTTTC. Translation gives CASSAQRQLSGANVLTF.

V usage is TRBV6-5 and J usage is TRBJ1-3; D possibly corresponds to TRBD1 (5 bases). V was clipped by 7 bases and J by 2 bases, with 9 bases between them. Germline CDR1 is MNHEY and CDR2 is SVGAGI. The CDR3 loop spans 13 amino acids. The CDR3 loop is CASKWTTGNTIYF. The CDR3 DNA follows: TGTGCCAGCAAGTGGACAACTGGAAACACCATATATTTT.

CDR3 sequence: CAISGQGANTEAFF. DNA for the CDR3: TGTGCCATCAGTGGACAGGGGGCGAACACTGAAGCTTTCTTT. The chain joins TRBV10-3 to TRBJ1-1, with 10 nucleotides matching TRBD1. CDR3 length: 14 residues. Germline assignment: CDR1 ENHRY and CDR2 SYGVKD. V gave up 4 bases and J gave up 1 base; unmatched junction bases: 0.

This sequence joins TRBV7-3 and TRBJ1-6; D is unclear. The CDR3 length is 12 residues. Deletions cut 0 bases from V and 13 bases from J, with 7 bases between. CDR1 SGHTA and CDR2 FQGTGA come from the germline V gene. The CDR3 nucleotides read TGTGCCAGCAGCTTAACGTTGGGCCCCCTCCACTTT. Amino acid sequence: CASSLTLGPLHF.

V is TRBV7-8 and J is TRBJ1-1; D unresolved. Germline CDR1 SGHVS, CDR2 FQNEAQ. The CDR3 is 12 residues long. V was clipped by 2 bases and J by 4 bases, with 5 bases between them. CDR3 residues: CASSLLSTEAFF. Here the CDR3 DNA reads TGTGCCAGCAGCTTATTGAGCACTGAAGCTTTCTTT.

This chain joins TRBV28 and TRBJ2-2, with a weak D call TRBD2 (6 bases). Deletions cut 5 bases from V and 6 bases from J, with 13 bases between. The CDR3 is 14 amino acids. Germline V CDR1 and CDR2: MDHEN, SYDVKM. The CDR3 bases are TGTGCCAGCAGTATTCCCGGGGGTCCCGGGGAGCTGTTTTTT. It translates to CASSIPGGPGELFF. The full variable domain, completed using reference TRBV28 and TRBJ2-2, is DVKVTQSSRYLVKRTGEKVFLECVQDMDHENMFWYRQDPGLGLRLIYFSYDVKMKEKGDIPEGYSVSREKKERFSLILESASTNQTSMYLCASSIPGGPGELFFGEGSRLTVL.

The V gene is TRBV10-3, the J gene TRBJ2-7; D is possibly TRBD1 (5 bases). Germline V gene sequence: CDR1 ENHRY, CDR2 SYGVKD. There are 13 residues in the CDR3. The V gene lost 2 bases and the J gene lost 1 base, with 6 bases spanning the gap. The CDR3 DNA reads TGTGCCATCAGTGAGGACAGTTCCTACGAGCAGTACTTC. This codes for CAISEDSSYEQYF.

This clone was seen just once. The V and J genes are TRBV11-2 and TRBJ2-1; TRBD2 aligns across 7 bases. CDR1 and CDR2 from the germline V gene are SGHAT and FQNNGV. V shed 6 bases and J 3 bases; nucleotides not matched to a gene: 8. The length of the CDR3 is 15 residues. The DNA for the CDR3 is TGTGCCAGCAGTCGCCCTAGCGGTAACTACAATGAGCAGTTCTTC. This translates into CASSRPSGNYNEQFF.

The chain carries TRBV6-6 and TRBJ2-7, with D unclear. Trimming stripped 6 bases from V and 0 bases from J, with 15 bases between. The CDR3 is made up of 15 amino acids. The germline V gene has CDR1 MNHNY and CDR2 SVGAGI (reference sequence). The CDR3 reads CASSGDPPFSYEQYF. The DNA of the CDR3 is TGTGCCAGCAGCGGAGACCCGCCCTTCTCCTACGAGCAGTACTTC.

The rearrangement links TRBV6-5 to TRBJ1-2; perhaps TRBD1 as D (5 bases). Germline CDR1 and CDR2: MNHEY and SVGAGI. Trimming took off 11 bases at V and 4 bases at J, with 11 bases between the two ends. The length of the CDR3 is 11 residues. The CDR3 is CAGRGPYGYTF. The CDR3 nucleotides are TGTGCCGGGAGGGGTCCCTATGGCTACACCTTC.

The chain combines TRBV9 with TRBJ2-3; TRBD1 matches 9 bases. The germline CDR1 and CDR2 sequences are SGDLS and YYNGEE. With V trimmed by 0 bases and J by 2 bases, 7 bases remained unmatched. This CDR3 is built from 17 residues. In DNA form, the CDR3 reads TGTGCCAGCAGCGTAGCCCGCGGACAGGGGCCCACAGATACGCAGTATTTT. Its translation is CASSVARGQGPTDTQYF.

The rearrangement links TRBV11-3 to TRBJ1-3, with 7 positions matching TRBD1. Looked up from germline, CDR1 is SGHNT and CDR2 is YENEEA. The CDR3 is made up of 15 amino acids. Trimming at V came to 1 base and at J to 0 bases, leaving 0 bases not matched to a gene. The chain's CDR3 is CASSLGQGSGNTIYF. The CDR3 DNA sequence: TGTGCCAGCAGCTTAGGACAGGGCTCTGGAAACACCATATATTTT.

V is TRBV4-1 and J is TRBJ1-3; no clear D. This CDR3 comprises 16 residues. Germline values: CDR1 MGHRA, CDR2 YSYEKL. Trimming took off 0 bases at V and 2 bases at J, with 11 bases between the two ends. CDR3 DNA sequence: TGCGCCAGCAGCCAAGATCCTACTTCTACTGGAAACACCATATATTTT. Encoded protein: CASSQDPTSTGNTIYF.

The chain carries TRBV11-3 and TRBJ2-3; 10 bases are a match to TRBD2. Germline values: CDR1 SGHNT, CDR2 YENEEA. J gave up 4 bases and V 1 base, and 8 bases lay outside the gene matches. The CDR3 runs to 17 residues. CDR3 loop: CASSLVSGLAAADTQYF. DNA for the CDR3: TGTGCCAGCAGCTTAGTCAGCGGACTAGCGGCAGCAGATACGCAGTATTTT. Full variable domain (outside the CDR3, taken from reference TRBV11-3 and TRBJ2-3): EAGVVQSPRYKIIEKKQPVAFWCNPISGHNTLYWYLQNLGQGPELLIRYENEEAVDDSQLPKDRFSAERLKGVDSTLKIQPAELGDSAVYLCASSLVSGLAAADTQYFGPGTRLTVL.

This clone was detected once. The chain employs TRBV19 and TRBJ2-4; no reliable D call. The CDR3 has 11 residues. V was pared by 3 bases and J by 7 bases, with 4 bases between. Germline V gene lookup returns CDR1 LNHDA and CDR2 SQIVND (reference sequence). DNA for the CDR3: TGTGCCAGTAGTATCGGGAACATTCAGTACTTC. Translating it yields CASSIGNIQYF.

This chain links TRBV7-8 with TRBJ2-7; 7 bases are a match to TRBD1. Per germline, CDR1 SGHVS and CDR2 FQNEAQ. The CDR3 runs to 17 residues. With 5 bases clipped from V and 6 bases from J, the junction kept 19 bases outside the gene matches. The CDR3 loop reads CASSPRGRNDRASEQYF. The CDR3 bases are TGTGCCAGCAGCCCTAGGGGGCGAAATGACAGGGCGTCCGAGCAGTACTTC.